This TCR beta chain was recovered during a study of beta chain features in type 1 diabetes (dated by TCRdb to the late 2010s). Regarding the research as a whole: Patients and healthy donors did not differ in mean age, gender distribution, total cell number or subset yield. Across all samples, some 99 million sorted cells were examined, and cell number per subset correlated strongly with RNA yield. In the study, recently diagnosed type 1 diabetes patients and matched healthy donors were compared on the TCRB repertoires of their sorted circulating CD4+ T cell subsets. Whereas all 30 or so donors provided naive and central memory subsets, regulatory and stem cell-like memory subsets were isolated from just 8 patients and roughly eight healthy donors. What the study reported, not specific to this receptor: Because cDNA was sequenced instead of genomic DNA, highly expressing activated cells could be over-represented, though the groups showed no difference in activation or CD3 levels. At VDJ recombination sites, patients with type 1 diabetes made fewer insertions and deleted more nucleotides, a pattern implying thymic rearrangement abnormalities. In all four CD4+ subsets, TCRB CDR3 length was moderately but significantly shorter in type 1 diabetes patients. Naive, central memory and regulatory TCRB repertoires appeared to be more alike among patients than among healthy donors. HLA sub-analyses involved small numbers of individuals, so any influence of HLA type on TCRB rearrangement remained unresolved. Shorter templates might be favored by PCR, yet because patient and control samples were amplified and corrected together, any such skew would affect both groups equally.

Looking up the germline V gene yields CDR1 SNHLY and CDR2 FYNNEI. Trimming removed 3 bases from V and 5 bases from J, leaving 10 bases between the germline ends. The CDR3 holds 13 amino acids from the cysteine to the phenylalanine. Left in the record is the CDR3 DNA by itself, 39 bases read in frame from the first base. The High Capacity cDNA Reverse Transcription Kit was used to reverse transcribe all of the isolated RNA, meaning that expressed TCRB transcripts were what got sequenced. Deep immunoSEQ sequencing was performed on naive, central memory and regulatory T cell samples, with an average of roughly 3.5 million total reads per sample. After sorted cells were lysed in RLT buffer, RNA was extracted with DNase-treated RNeasy Micro or Mini kits, with the choice depending on cell number. Each cell subset was processed separately to prevent cross-contamination, with patient and healthy donor samples processed together. TCRB sequences were amplified from cDNA with the immunoSEQ multiplex PCR, producing 87-bp fragments spanning the CDR3 region. Sequencing of the amplicons was done on the Illumina HiSeq platform. As for the original processing: PCR bias was corrected computationally using synthetic template baselines, and reads within Hamming distance 2 were collapsed, with unmergeable singletons discarded. By aligning reads against IMGT, V, D and J genes, CDR3 length, and insertions or deletions at six rearrangement sites were assigned. Clonotype counts were normalized to sorted cell number within each subset before computing true diversity and Gini coefficients with the tcR R package. The overlap coefficient, calculated on TCRB nucleotide sequences, was used to measure repertoire sharing. Out-of-frame TCRB sequences from naive cells were analyzed as a proxy for the pre-selection repertoire. The clones in this table, taken by TCRdb from immuneACCESS, are in-frame only. Not every clone is retained; where verified, under half of the shortfall comes from an unresolved V gene, and the cause of the rest is unknown. That table gives V, J and clone size, and the DNA gave D and trimming. In all, the sample holds roughly 380,000 clones, and around 20% of those were seen once. The ten largest make up under 0.05% of the sample.

From each donor, a single peripheral blood sample of 100 to 150 mL on average was drawn into heparinised tubes. A BD FACSAria II and a panel including CD45RO, CCR7, CD25, CD127, CD95 and CD27 were used to sort naive, central memory, regulatory and stem cell-like memory CD4+ T cells. A purity above 95% was achieved for all sorted populations. Right away, PBMCs were isolated by Lymphoprep density gradient centrifugation and were stained directly, with no culture step. So that batch effects would be minimized, each experiment stained and sorted samples in pairs, pairing one healthy donor with one patient. Details on this clone: Its target antigen remains unknown. Per-base qualities were not stored, and no clone one base away is much larger.

The TCR was taken from a woman aged 18-29 years in good health. Sequencing used naive CD4+ T cells from blood. Interpreted using the paper, the cell subset or site label stands for: true naive CD4+ T cells. Recombination linked TRBV2 to TRBJ1-2; possibly the D gene is TRBD1, per 6 matching bases. The CDR3 is CASSDYREYGYTF. In nucleotide form, the sequence is TGTGCCAGCAGTGATTACAGGGAGTATGGCTACACCTTC.